These 17 T cell receptor beta chains were all obtained from the same sample, sequenced in a study of cytomegalovirus exposure and HLA in healthy donors. This PCR relied on a set of 60 Vbeta primers and 13 Jbeta primers. The data were produced by immunoSEQ multiplex PCR, yet TCRdb's version contains in-frame clones alone and is incomplete. The data contain roughly 140,000 clones, roughly 80% of them singletons. What was sequenced was PBMCs. The receptors were gathered from a woman aged 35 to 49 in good health and CMV-seronegative.

This chain joins TRBV27 and TRBJ2-3; D uncertain. The V and J ends lost 4 bases and 0 bases respectively, with 8 bases between them. There are 14 residues in the CDR3. Germline lookup yields CDR1 MNHEY and CDR2 SMNVEV (reference sequence). CDR3 region: CASSWAASTDTQYF. The CDR3 DNA reads TGTGCCAGCAGTTGGGCAGCCAGCACAGATACGCAGTATTTT.

This chain links TRBV5-6 with TRBJ2-5; TRBD2 matches 11 bases. CDR1 SGHDT and CDR2 YYEEEE come from the germline V gene. This CDR3 spans 14 amino acids. Trimming removed 4 bases from V and 4 bases from J; junction bases left unmatched: 3. CDR3 sequence reads: CASSALAGAETQYF. In DNA form, the CDR3 reads TGTGCCAGCAGCGCACTAGCGGGGGCAGAGACCCAGTACTTC.

This clone has just a few counts. The same CDR3 is also encoded by other DNA sequences in this sample. The genes are TRBV19 and TRBJ1-2; tentatively, D is TRBD1 (5 bases). CDR1 LNHDA and CDR2 SQIVND come from the germline V gene (reference sequence). V dropped 5 bases and J dropped 2 bases, with 9 bases sitting between them. The CDR3 extends over 13 amino acids. The CDR3 DNA is TGTGCCAGTAGTCGCCAGGGAAACTATGGCTACACCTTC. It translates to CASSRQGNYGYTF.

The chain uses TRBV28 and TRBJ2-7; D is possibly TRBD2 (6 bases). CDR3 length equals 14 residues. The germline CDR1 and CDR2 sequences are MDHEN and SYDVKM. V gave up 2 bases and J gave up 6 bases, with 14 bases separating them. The CDR3 is CASSLRLGLGEQYF. CDR3 nucleotide sequence: TGTGCCAGCAGTTTAAGACTAGGGCTGGGCGAGCAGTACTTC.

The chain has TRBV7-8 and TRBJ2-3; 10 bases match TRBD2. The CDR3 spans 17 residues. Trimming removed 3 bases from V and 0 bases from J; junction bases left unmatched: 6. Germline CDR1 reads SGHVS; CDR2 reads FQNEAQ. In DNA, the CDR3 is TGTGCCAGCAGCTTCTCGACGACTAGCGGGAGCACAGATACGCAGTATTTT. Translation gives CASSFSTTSGSTDTQYF.

The V gene is TRBV11-2, the J gene TRBJ1-1; possibly TRBD1 for D (6 bases). V was shortened by 8 bases and J by 4 bases, with 17 bases between the two germline ends. The CDR3 is made up of 14 amino acids. CDR1 and CDR2 from the germline V gene are SGHAT and FQNNGV. CDR3: CASESGVFGTEAFF. The CDR3 DNA reads as TGTGCCAGCGAATCAGGGGTATTCGGCACTGAAGCTTTCTTT. Based on the CDR3 plus reference TRBV11-2 and TRBJ1-1, the full variable domain is EAGVAQSPRYKIIEKRQSVAFWCNPISGHATLYWYQQILGQGPKLLIQFQNNGVVDDSQLPKDRFSAERLKGVDSTLKIQPAKLEDSAVYLCASESGVFGTEAFFGQGTRLTVV.

This chain links TRBV11-3 with TRBJ1-5, with TRBD1 matching 9 bases. The CDR3 is 16 residues long. V trimming: 5 bases; J trimming: 2 bases; junction bases outside the gene matches: 7. CDR1 SGHNT and CDR2 YENEEA come from the germline V gene. CDR3 region: CASSPNRGRGNQPQHF. The CDR3 DNA sequence: TGTGCCAGCAGCCCGAACAGGGGGCGCGGCAATCAGCCCCAGCATTTT.

The rearrangement links TRBV28 to TRBJ2-1; 8 positions match TRBD1. Germline assignment: CDR1 MDHEN and CDR2 SYDVKM. The junction had 5 bases not matched to a gene; V was cut back by 3 bases and J by 4 bases. This CDR3 spans 15 amino acids. The CDR3 reads CASSFGQGVYNEQFF. For the CDR3, the DNA is TGTGCCAGCAGTTTCGGACAGGGTGTGTACAATGAGCAGTTCTTC.

The chain combines TRBV10-2 with TRBJ1-1, with D maybe TRBD1 (5 bases). Trimming pared 6 bases from V and 3 bases from J, leaving 11 bases between. This CDR3 is built from 13 residues. Germline lookup yields CDR1 WSHSY and CDR2 SAAADI. The CDR3 coding sequence is TGCGCCAGCAGAACTGCGGGGGACACTGAAGCTTTCTTT. Translating it yields CASRTAGDTEAFF.

This sequence joins TRBV5-1 and TRBJ1-2; D is possibly TRBD1 (6 bases). The CDR3 runs 13 residues. CDR1 is SGHRS, CDR2 YFSETQ, per germline. V gave up 2 bases and J gave up 5 bases, with 10 bases separating them. The CDR3 nucleotides are TGCGCCAGCAGCTTAGGGGGGGCTTATGGCTACACCTTC. Its protein product is CASSLGGAYGYTF.

V gene TRBV30 combines with J gene TRBJ1-1, with D unresolved. Trimming stripped 0 bases from V and 0 bases from J, with 8 bases between. The CDR3 covers 14 residues. The germline V gene has CDR1 GTSNPN and CDR2 SVGIG (reference sequence). Written as DNA, the CDR3 is TGTGCCTGGAGTGTAGTCAACATGAACACTGAAGCTTTCTTT. The encoded protein is CAWSVVNMNTEAFF.

V and J are TRBV29-1 and TRBJ1-1; 9 bases line up with TRBD1. Looked up from germline, CDR1 is SQVTM and CDR2 is ANQGSEA. The CDR3 is 14 residues long. The J segment lost 3 bases and the V segment lost 4 bases, leaving 6 bases of the junction unmatched. CDR3 nucleotide sequence: TGCAGCGTTGGGAAGACAGGGGGGTACACTGAAGCTTTCTTT. This gives the protein CSVGKTGGYTEAFF.

The chain employs TRBV5-8 and TRBJ2-5; 10 bases agree with TRBD1. Looked up from germline, CDR1 is SGHTS and CDR2 is YDEGEE. V lost 4 bases and J lost 5; bases outside the gene matches: 17. This CDR3 has 18 residues. The CDR3 nucleotides read TGTGCCAGCAGCGTGACAGGGGGCTCGAATCGTCAGTGGGAGACCCAGTACTTC. It codes for CASSVTGGSNRQWETQYF.

The chain joins TRBV2 to TRBJ1-2; 9 bases line up with TRBD1. V trimming: 0 bases; J trimming: 8 bases; junction bases outside the gene matches: 7. Germline CDR1 reads SNHLY; CDR2 reads FYNNEI. This CDR3 has 15 residues. For the CDR3, the DNA is TGTGCCAGCAGTGAAGCGCTTGGGACAGGGAACGGCTACACCTTC. This gives the protein CASSEALGTGNGYTF.

The chain joins TRBV28 to TRBJ2-5, with a weak D call TRBD1 (6 bases). Per the germline V gene, CDR1 is MDHEN and CDR2 is SYDVKM. Trimming stripped 5 bases from V and 4 bases from J, with 20 bases between. The CDR3 contains 16 residues. The CDR3 DNA follows: TGTGCCAGCAGTCCAGAACAGGGCCTTTTCCCAGAGACCCAGTACTTC. This codes for CASSPEQGLFPETQYF. The full variable domain, with the rest looked up from reference TRBV28 and TRBJ2-5, is DVKVTQSSRYLVKRTGEKVFLECVQDMDHENMFWYRQDPGLGLRLIYFSYDVKMKEKGDIPEGYSVSREKKERFSLILESASTNQTSMYLCASSPEQGLFPETQYFGPGTRLLVL.

The J gene is TRBJ1-6, the V gene TRBV4-1; D call uncertain. CDR3 size: 15 residues. Germline CDR1 is MGHRA and CDR2 is YSYEKL. Trimming removed 3 bases from V and 2 bases from J, with 8 bases in between. CDR3 nucleotide sequence: TGCGCCAGCAGCCAGGACGGGACCTATAATTCACCCCTCCACTTT. Translating gives CASSQDGTYNSPLHF.

This chain joins TRBV28 and TRBJ1-3; weak D call: TRBD1 (5 bases). Germline V gives CDR1 MDHEN, CDR2 SYDVKM. Between the trimmed V and J ends, which lost 5 bases and 0 bases, there was a span of 17 bases. The CDR3 is 17 amino acids. The CDR3 DNA follows: TGTGCCAGCAGTGAGACAGACCCTTGGGTCTCTGGAAACACCATATATTTT. Encoded protein: CASSETDPWVSGNTIYF.